This T cell receptor beta chain was sequenced during a study of CD8 T cells in ankylosing spondylitis. Points from the study as a whole: Earlier literature documents some of the motif variants in reactive arthritis synovial fluid and blood. Researchers reportedly found disease-linked clones significantly enriched in matched ankylosing spondylitis synovial fluid. Ankylosing spondylitis blood seemed to carry a telltale TCR beta motif made of roughly eight highly homologous variants. Peripheral blood held disease-linked clones only at relatively low frequency, and these were CD8+.

Using quantitative 5'-RACE with molecular barcodes, the authors made TCR beta libraries. One entry per CDR3 protein results from TCRdb running MiXCR on the 5' RACE reads. The sample records roughly 700,000 distinct CDR3 sequences, 19% being singletons. This clonotype has a handful of counts. Its antigen is undetermined. This sequence originates from a male donor with ankylosing spondylitis. The sample taken for sequencing was blood, either unsorted or a sorted T cell fraction (not recorded which).

The CDR3 DNA reads TGTGCCAGCACCAACCGAGGGGGAGCCAACTATGGCTACACCTTC. Its protein is CASTNRGGANYGYTF. The rearrangement uses TRBV28 and TRBJ1-2; a weak D match, TRBD1 (6 bases). The CDR3 spans 15 residues. Germline CDR1 MDHEN, CDR2 SYDVKM. The V gene lost 7 bases and the J gene lost 2 bases, with 17 bases spanning the gap.